Listed here is a single TCR beta chain. The antigen is not known. 5'RACE template switching built TCR beta cDNA with unique molecular identifiers. TCRdb re-called the 5' RACE reads and shows each CDR3 protein once, DNA omitted. This sample contains about 260,000 distinct CDR3 sequences. CDR1 and CDR2 from the germline V gene are SGHKS and YYEKEE (reference sequence). This CDR3 spans 14 amino acids. This sample is part of a study of T cells expressing NK-cell markers. Study details: Obtained from sorted CD3+CD56+NKG2C+, CD3+CD56+NKG2C- and CD3+CD56-NKG2C+ T cells were the TCR beta repertoires.

Study findings and constraints: NKG2C+ dominant clonotype frequencies in about six donors were about 1.0-7.5% of CD8+ T cells. For a few donors, these clonotypes were likewise the leading ones in the CD3+CD56-NKG2C+ fraction.

Sequences were obtained from blood T cells: a sorted CD56 or NKG2C T cell subset, CD4+ or CD8+ T cells, or bulk PBMC T cells (not recorded which). This TCR came from a woman aged 18-70 years in good health. This sequence joins TRBV5-5 and TRBJ2-2; TCRdb's D gene call, TRBD2, goes unchecked for lack of DNA. The CDR3 spells CASSLPSSTGELFF.